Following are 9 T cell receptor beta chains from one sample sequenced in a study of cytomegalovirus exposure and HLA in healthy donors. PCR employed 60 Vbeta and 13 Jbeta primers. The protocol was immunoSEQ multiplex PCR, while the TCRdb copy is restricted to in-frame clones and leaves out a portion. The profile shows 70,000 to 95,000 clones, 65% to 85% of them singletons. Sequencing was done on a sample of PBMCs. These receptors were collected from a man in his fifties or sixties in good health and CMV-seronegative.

The CDR3 protein is CASIRGQVNTGELFF. The CDR3 nucleotides are TGTGCCAGCATAAGAGGACAGGTGAACACCGGGGAGCTGTTTTTT. The chain carries TRBV2 and TRBJ2-2; TRBD1 matches at 7 bases. Germline loops: CDR1 SNHLY, CDR2 FYNNEI. V lost 7 bases, J lost 1 base, and 6 bases stayed unmatched. The CDR3 is made up of 15 amino acids.

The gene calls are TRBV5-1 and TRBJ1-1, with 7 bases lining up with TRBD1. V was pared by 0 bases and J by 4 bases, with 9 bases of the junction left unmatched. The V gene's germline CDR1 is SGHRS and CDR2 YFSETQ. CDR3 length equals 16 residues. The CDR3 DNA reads TGCGCCAGCAGCTTGGGGACAGGTAGCCAAGGCACTGAAGCTTTCTTT. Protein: CASSLGTGSQGTEAFF.

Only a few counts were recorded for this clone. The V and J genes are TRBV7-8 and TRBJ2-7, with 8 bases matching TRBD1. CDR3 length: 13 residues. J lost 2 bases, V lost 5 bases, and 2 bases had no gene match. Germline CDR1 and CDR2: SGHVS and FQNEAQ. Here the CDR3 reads CASSVDRAYEQYF. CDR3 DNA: TGTGCCAGCAGCGTGGACAGGGCCTACGAGCAGTACTTC.

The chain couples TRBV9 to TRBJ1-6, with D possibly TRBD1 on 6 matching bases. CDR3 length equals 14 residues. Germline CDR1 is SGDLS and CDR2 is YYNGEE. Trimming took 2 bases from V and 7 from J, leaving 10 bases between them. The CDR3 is CASSVKGENSPLHF. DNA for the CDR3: TGTGCCAGCAGCGTGAAGGGGGAGAATTCACCCCTCCACTTT.

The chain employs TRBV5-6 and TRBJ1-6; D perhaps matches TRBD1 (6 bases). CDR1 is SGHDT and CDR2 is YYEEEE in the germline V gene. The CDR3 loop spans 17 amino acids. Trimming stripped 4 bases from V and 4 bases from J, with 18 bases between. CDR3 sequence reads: CASSRSRGQKYNSPLHF. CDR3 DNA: TGTGCCAGCAGCCGTAGCAGGGGCCAGAAATATAATTCACCCCTCCACTTT.

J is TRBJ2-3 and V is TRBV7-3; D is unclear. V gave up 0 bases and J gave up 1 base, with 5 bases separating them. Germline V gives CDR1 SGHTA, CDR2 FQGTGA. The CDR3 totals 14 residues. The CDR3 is CASSLTLGTDTQYF. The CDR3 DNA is TGTGCCAGCAGCTTAACGCTAGGCACAGATACGCAGTATTTT.

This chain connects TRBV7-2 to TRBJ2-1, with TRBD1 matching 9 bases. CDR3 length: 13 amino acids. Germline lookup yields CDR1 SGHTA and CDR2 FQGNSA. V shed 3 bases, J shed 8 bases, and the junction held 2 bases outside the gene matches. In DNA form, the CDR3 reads TGTGCCAGCAGCTTCCGGACAGGGGATGAGCAGTTCTTC. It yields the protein CASSFRTGDEQFF.

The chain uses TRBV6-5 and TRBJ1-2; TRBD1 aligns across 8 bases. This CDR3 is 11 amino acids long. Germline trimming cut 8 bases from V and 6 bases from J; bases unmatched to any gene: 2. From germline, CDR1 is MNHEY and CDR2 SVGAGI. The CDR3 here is CASWTGNGYTF. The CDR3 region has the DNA TGTGCCAGCTGGACAGGGAATGGCTACACCTTC.

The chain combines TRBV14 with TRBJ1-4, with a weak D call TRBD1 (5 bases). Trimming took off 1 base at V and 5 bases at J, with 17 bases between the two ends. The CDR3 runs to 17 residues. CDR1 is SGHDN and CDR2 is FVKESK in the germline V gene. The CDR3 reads CASSQVSTAPDNEKLFF. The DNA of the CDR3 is TGTGCCAGCAGCCAAGTTTCGACAGCACCTGACAATGAAAAACTGTTTTTT.